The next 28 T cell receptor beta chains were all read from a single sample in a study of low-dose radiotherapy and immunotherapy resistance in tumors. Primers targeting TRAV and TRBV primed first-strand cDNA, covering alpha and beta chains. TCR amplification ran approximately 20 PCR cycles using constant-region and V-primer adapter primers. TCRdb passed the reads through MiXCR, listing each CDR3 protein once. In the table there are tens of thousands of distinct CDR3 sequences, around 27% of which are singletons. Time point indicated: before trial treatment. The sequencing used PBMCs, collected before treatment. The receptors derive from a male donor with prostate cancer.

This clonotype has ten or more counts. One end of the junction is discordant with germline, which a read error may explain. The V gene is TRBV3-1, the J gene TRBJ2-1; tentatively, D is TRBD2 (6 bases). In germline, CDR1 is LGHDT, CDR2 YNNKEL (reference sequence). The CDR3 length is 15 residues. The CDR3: CASTQSTGGFDEQFF. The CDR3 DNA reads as TGTGCCAGCACCCAAAGCACTGGGGGGTTCGATGAGCAGTTCTTC.

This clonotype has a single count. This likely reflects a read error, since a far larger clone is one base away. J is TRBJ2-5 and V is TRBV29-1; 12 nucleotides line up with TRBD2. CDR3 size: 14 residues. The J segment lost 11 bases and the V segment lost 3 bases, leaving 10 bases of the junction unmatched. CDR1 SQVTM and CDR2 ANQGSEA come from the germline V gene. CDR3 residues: CSVEPSGRAGGQYF. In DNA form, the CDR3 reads TGCAGCGTTGAGCCTAGCGGGAGGGCTGGGGGGCAGTACTTC.

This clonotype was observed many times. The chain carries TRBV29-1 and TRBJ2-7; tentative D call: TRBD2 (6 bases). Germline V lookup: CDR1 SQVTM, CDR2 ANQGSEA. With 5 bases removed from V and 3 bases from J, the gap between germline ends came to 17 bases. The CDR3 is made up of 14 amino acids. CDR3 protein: CSVLGRDDHYEQYF. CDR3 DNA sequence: TGCAGCGTTCTCGGGAGAGACGACCACTACGAGCAGTACTTC.

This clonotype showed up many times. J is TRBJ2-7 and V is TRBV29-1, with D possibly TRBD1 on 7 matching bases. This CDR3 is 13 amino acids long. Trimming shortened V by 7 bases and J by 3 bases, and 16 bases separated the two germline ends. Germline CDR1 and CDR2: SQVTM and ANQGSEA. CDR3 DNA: TGCAGCGCAATGGGGGGACAGAACTACGAGCAGTACTTC. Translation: CSAMGGQNYEQYF.

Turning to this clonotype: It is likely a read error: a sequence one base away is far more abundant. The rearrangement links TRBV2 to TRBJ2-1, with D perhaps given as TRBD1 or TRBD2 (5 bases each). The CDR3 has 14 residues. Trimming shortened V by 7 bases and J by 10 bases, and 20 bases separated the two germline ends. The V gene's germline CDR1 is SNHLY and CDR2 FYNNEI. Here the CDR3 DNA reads TGTGCCAGCAAGGGGAGACAGCCCTCCTACGAGCAGTTCTTC. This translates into CASKGRQPSYEQFF.

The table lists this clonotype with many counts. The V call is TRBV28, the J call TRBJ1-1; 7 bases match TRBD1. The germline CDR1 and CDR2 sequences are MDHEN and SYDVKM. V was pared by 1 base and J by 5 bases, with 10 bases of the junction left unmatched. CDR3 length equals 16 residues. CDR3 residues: CASSLSSTGMRTEAFF. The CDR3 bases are TGTGCCAGCAGTTTATCCTCGACAGGGATGCGGACTGAAGCTTTCTTT.

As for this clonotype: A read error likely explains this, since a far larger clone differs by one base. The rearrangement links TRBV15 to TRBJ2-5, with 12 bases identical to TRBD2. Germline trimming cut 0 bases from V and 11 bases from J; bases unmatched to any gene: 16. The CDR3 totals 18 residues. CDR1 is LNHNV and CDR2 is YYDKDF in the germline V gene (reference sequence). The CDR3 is CATSRDPPTSGRDNEQYF. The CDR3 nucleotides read TGTGCCACCAGCAGAGATCCGCCGACTAGCGGGAGAGACAATGAGCAGTACTTC.

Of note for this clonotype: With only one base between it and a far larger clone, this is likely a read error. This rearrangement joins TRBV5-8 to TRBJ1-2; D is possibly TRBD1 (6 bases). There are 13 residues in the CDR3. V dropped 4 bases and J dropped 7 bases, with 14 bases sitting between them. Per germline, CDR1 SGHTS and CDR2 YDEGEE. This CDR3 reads CASSHLDSFGYTF. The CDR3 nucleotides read TGTGCCAGCAGCCATTTGGACAGCTTTGGCTACACCTTC.

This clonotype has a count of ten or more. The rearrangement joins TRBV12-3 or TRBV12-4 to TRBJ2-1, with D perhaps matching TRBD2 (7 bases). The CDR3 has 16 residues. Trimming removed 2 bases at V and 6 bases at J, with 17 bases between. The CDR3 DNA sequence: TGTGCCAGCAGTTTATGGGGGGGGGCTCAACGCAATGAGCAGTTCTTC. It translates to CASSLWGGAQRNEQFF.

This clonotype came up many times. The CDR3 spells CASSTIPRSYGYTF. In DNA, the CDR3 is TGTGCCAGCAGCACCATCCCTAGGTCCTATGGCTACACCTTC. The chain joins TRBV7-2 to TRBJ1-2; D remains unclear. CDR3 length: 14 residues. Germline V gene sequence: CDR1 SGHTA, CDR2 FQGNSA. V lost 5 bases to trimming and J lost 4 bases, with 14 bases between them.

For the CDR3, the DNA is TGTGCCAGCAGTCGACTAGCGGGAGACAATGAGCAGTTCTTC. It yields the protein CASSRLAGDNEQFF. This chain joins TRBV2 and TRBJ2-1; 12 positions match TRBD2. The CDR3 is 14 residues long. V shed 5 bases and J 5 bases; nucleotides not matched to a gene: 1. The germline CDR1 and CDR2 sequences are SNHLY and FYNNEI.

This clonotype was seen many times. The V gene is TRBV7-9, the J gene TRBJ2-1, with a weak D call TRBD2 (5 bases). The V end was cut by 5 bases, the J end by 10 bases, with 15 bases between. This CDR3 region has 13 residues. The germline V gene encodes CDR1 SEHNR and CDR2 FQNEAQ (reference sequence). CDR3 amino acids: CASSRPGMGEQFF. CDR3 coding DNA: TGTGCCAGCAGCCGACCGGGGATGGGAGAGCAGTTCTTC.

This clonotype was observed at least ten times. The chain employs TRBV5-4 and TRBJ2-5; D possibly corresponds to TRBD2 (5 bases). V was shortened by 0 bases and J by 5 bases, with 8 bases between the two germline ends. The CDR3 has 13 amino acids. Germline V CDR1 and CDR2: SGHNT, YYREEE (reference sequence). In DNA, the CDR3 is TGTGCCAGCAGCTTGGCGGGGATGGAGACCCAGTACTTC. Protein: CASSLAGMETQYF.

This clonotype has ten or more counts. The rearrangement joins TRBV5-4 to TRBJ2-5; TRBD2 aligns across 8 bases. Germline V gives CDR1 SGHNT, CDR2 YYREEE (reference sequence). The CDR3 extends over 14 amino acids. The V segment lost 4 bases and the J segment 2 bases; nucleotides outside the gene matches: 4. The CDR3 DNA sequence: TGTGCCAGCAGCCCTGGACTAGCTCAAGAGACCCAGTACTTC. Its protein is CASSPGLAQETQYF.

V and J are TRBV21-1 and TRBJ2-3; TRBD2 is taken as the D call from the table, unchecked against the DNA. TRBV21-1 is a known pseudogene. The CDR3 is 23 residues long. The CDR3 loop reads CASSKVGQPGLAAKFGISDTQYF. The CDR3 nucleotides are TGTGCCAGCAGCAAAGTGGGACAGCCGGGACTAGCAGCAAAGTTTGGCATTTCAGATACGCAGTATTTT.

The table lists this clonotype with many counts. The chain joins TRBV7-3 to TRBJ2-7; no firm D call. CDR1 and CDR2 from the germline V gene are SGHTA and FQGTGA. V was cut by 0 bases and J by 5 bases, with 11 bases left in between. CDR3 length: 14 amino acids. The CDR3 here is CASSLTVGLHEQYF. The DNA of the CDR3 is TGTGCCAGCAGCTTAACGGTCGGTCTCCACGAGCAGTACTTC.

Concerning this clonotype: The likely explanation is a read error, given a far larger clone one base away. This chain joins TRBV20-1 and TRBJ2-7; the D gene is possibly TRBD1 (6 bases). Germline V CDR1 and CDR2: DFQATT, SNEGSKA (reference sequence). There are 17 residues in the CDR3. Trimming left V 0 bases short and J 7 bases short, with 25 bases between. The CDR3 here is CSARDREGRDRGNEQYF. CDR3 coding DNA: TGCAGTGCTAGAGATAGGGAAGGCCGCGATAGGGGGAATGAGCAGTACTTC.

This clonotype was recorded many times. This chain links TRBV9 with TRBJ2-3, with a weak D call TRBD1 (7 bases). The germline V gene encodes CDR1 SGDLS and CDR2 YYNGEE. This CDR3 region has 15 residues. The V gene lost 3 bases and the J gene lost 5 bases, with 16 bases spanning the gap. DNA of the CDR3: TGTGCCAGCAGCGGGGGTTCAGGGGGAGGAGATACGCAGTATTTT. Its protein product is CASSGGSGGGDTQYF.

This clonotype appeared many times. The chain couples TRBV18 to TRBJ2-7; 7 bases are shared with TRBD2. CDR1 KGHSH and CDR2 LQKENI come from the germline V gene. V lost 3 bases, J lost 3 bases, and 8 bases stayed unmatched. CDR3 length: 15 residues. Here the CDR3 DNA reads TGTGCCAGCTCACCCAATGGGGTAGCGGGCTACGAGCAGTACTTC. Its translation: CASSPNGVAGYEQYF.

Here the CDR3 reads CASRGLAGVPDTQYF. CDR3 DNA sequence: TGCGCCAGCAGGGGACTAGCGGGAGTTCCAGATACGCAGTATTTT. The chain recombines TRBV23-1 with TRBJ2-3; TRBD2 matches at 14 bases. TRBV23-1 is recorded as an ORF, its role being uncertain. This CDR3 spans 15 amino acids. V was pared by 6 bases and J by 4 bases, with 3 bases of the junction left unmatched.

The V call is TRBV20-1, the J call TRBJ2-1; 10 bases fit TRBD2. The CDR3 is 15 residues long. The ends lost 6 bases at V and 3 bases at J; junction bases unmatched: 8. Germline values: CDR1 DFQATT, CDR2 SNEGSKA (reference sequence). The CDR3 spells CSARSGRADYNEQFF. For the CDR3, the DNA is TGCAGTGCGAGGAGCGGGAGGGCCGACTACAATGAGCAGTTCTTC.

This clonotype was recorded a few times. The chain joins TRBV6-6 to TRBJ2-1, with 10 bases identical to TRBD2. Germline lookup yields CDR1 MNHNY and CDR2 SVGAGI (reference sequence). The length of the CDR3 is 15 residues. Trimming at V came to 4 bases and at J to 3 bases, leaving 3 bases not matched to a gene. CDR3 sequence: CASSSLAGSYNEQFF. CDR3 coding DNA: TGTGCCAGCAGTTCACTAGCGGGAAGCTACAATGAGCAGTTCTTC.

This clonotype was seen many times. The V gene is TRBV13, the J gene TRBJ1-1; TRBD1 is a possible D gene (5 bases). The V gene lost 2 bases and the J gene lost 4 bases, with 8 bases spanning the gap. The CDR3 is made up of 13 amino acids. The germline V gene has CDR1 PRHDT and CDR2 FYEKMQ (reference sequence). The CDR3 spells CASSLRQRTEAFF. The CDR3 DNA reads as TGTGCCAGCAGCTTAAGACAGCGCACTGAAGCTTTCTTT.

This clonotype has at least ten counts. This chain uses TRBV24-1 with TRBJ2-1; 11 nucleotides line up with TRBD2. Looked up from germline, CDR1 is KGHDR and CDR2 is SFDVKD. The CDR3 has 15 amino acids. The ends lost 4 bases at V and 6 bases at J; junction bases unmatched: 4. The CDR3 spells CATSEPGTSGNEQFF. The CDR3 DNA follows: TGTGCCACCAGTGAGCCCGGGACTAGCGGCAATGAGCAGTTCTTC.

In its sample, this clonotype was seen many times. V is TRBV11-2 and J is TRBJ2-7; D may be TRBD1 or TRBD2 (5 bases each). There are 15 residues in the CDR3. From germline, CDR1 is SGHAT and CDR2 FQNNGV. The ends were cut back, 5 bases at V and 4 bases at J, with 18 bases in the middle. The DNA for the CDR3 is TGTGCCAGCAGCGCTAGATGGGGGACGGGTTACGAGCAGTACTTC. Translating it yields CASSARWGTGYEQYF.

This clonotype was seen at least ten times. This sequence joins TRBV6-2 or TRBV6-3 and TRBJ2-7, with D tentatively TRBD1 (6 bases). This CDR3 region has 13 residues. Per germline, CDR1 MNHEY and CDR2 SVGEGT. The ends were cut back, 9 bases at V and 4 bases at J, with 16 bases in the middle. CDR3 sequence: CARGIQGKYEQYF. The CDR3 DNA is TGTGCCAGGGGCATCCAGGGGAAATACGAGCAGTACTTC.

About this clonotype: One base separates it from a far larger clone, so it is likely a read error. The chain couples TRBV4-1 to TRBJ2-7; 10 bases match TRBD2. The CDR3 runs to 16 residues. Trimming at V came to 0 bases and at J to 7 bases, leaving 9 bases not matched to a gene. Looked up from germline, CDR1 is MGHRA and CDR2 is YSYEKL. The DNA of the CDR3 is TGCGCCAGCAGCCAAGAAGTACTAGCGGGGCACAATGAGCAGTACTTC. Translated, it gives CASSQEVLAGHNEQYF.

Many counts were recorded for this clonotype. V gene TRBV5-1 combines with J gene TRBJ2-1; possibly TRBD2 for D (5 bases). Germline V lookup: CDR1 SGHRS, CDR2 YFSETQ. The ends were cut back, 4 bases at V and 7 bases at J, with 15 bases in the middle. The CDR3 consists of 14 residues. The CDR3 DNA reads TGCGCCAGCAGCCCGGGGAATGTGGGGAATGAGCAGTTCTTC. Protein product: CASSPGNVGNEQFF. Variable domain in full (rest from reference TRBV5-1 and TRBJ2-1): KAGVTQTPRYLIKTRGQQVTLSCSPISGHRSVSWYQQTPGQGLQFLFEYFSETQRNKGNFPGRFSGRQFSNSRSEMNVSTLELGDSALYLCASSPGNVGNEQFFGPGTRLTVL.